Reported below is one TCR beta chain. What this receptor recognizes is not known. Base qualities were left out, and no much larger clone turns up one base away. Genomic DNA was extracted from sorted cells for sequencing of the TCRbeta CDR3 region. The immunoSEQ Assay was used for sequencing of TCRbeta CDR3 regions. Not all clones reach the TCRdb copy of this immuneACCESS table, which keeps in-frame sequences only. Checked studies attribute under half of the gap to unresolved V genes and leave the rest unexplained. Here the sample has tens of thousands of clones; 85% to 90% occur a single time. Of the sample, roughly 1.6% is held by the ten largest clones. The V end gives up 1 base and the J end 1 base, leaving 4 bases in the junction not matched to a gene. The germline V gene sets CDR1 to SGHVS and CDR2 to FNYEAQ. The CDR3 has 18 amino acids, counting the end cysteine and phenylalanine. The only DNA kept is the CDR3, 54 bases in frame from the first base.

The data belong to a study of OX40 agonist ivuxolimab in advanced cancers. Study-wide context: Ivuxolimab was an agonistic, fully human IgG2 monoclonal antibody directed against OX40 (CD134), a costimulatory receptor. Partial responses were achieved by three dose-escalation patients, of whom one had hepatocellular carcinoma and two had cutaneous melanoma. In the dose-escalation cohort, about four fifths of patients were male, and the mean age was 60 years with a range of roughly 23 to 79. The point of sequencing TCRbeta in the periphery was to test whether ivuxolimab changed TCR sequence diversity and drove clonal T-cell expansion. Intravenous ivuxolimab was administered to patients every 2 weeks at six dose levels: 0.01, 0.1, 0.3, 1.5, 3 and 10 mg/kg. The monotherapy dose-escalation portion (N ≈ 55 patients) of the phase I ivuxolimab trial is reported in the paper. Prior anti-PD-1, anti-PD-L1 or anti-CTLA-4 therapy was permitted, and 40% to 50% of dose-escalation patients had received checkpoint inhibitors. Among the roughly 54 dose-escalation patients, some 20 had hepatocellular carcinoma, 15 melanoma, 9 renal cell carcinoma and 9 head and neck cancer.

The investigation overall reported the following: In the 0.1-3.0 mg/kg groups, partial responders were among the patients with the lowest normalized peripheral clonal expansion, particularly in CD8+ T cells. Low levels of normalized T-cell clonal expansion were also seen in some nonresponding patients. Which antigens the clonally expanded peripheral T cells were specific for was not determined. At doses from 0.1 to 3.0 mg/kg, clonal expansion was seen in both CD4+ and CD8+ blood T cells between baseline and week 6. After ivuxolimab, expanded clones were on average more numerous among CD8+ T cells than among CD4+ T cells.

Patients with autoimmune disease history or receiving systemic immunosuppression were excluded from the trial. In every dose cohort, peripheral blood was drawn for TCR sequencing at baseline, cycle 4 day 1, and cycle 7 day 1. The samples were drawn from a first-in-human, open-label, multicenter phase I dose-escalation trial of ivuxolimab. Adults with locally advanced or metastatic melanoma, renal cell, hepatocellular, or head and neck squamous cell carcinoma were enrolled in the trial. CD4+ and CD8+ T cells were sorted separately from peripheral blood before TCR sequencing. This material consisted of CD4+ or CD8+ T cells sorted from blood, taken in a trial of the OX40 agonist ivuxolimab. The clonotype was recovered from an adult with an advanced solid tumor such as melanoma, head and neck, liver or kidney cancer. The chain employs TRBV7-6 and TRBJ2-2, with 12 junctional bases fitting TRBD2. CDR3 loop: CASSLGLAGGLNTGELFF. The DNA sequence is TGTGCCAGCAGCTTAGGCCTAGCGGGGGGGTTGAACACCGGGGAGCTGTTTTTT.